What follows are 25 T cell receptor beta chains derived from one specimen sequenced in a study of early T cells in non-severe SARS-CoV-2 infection. TCRdb processed the 5' RACE reads anew with MiXCR; each CDR3 protein has one entry. Of tens of thousands of distinct CDR3 sequences in the sample, about 7.7% were seen once. Specimen: whole blood, collected at baseline. The source is an adult who was a healthcare worker with PCR-confirmed SARS-CoV-2 infection or an uninfected control (not recorded which).

The chain is built from TRBV14 and TRBJ1-6; no clear D gene. In germline, CDR1 is SGHDN, CDR2 FVKESK. The V end lost 2 bases, the J end lost 9 bases, and 14 bases lay between the germline ends. The CDR3 is 15 amino acids. The CDR3: CASSQNSGLSSPLHF. DNA of the CDR3: TGTGCCAGCAGCCAAAACAGCGGGTTAAGTTCACCCCTCCACTTT.

In its sample, this clonotype was seen a few times. Written as DNA, the CDR3 is TGTGCCAGCAGTTTGGACAGCTACTACACCGGGGAGCTGTTTTTT. It translates to CASSLDSYYTGELFF. The rearrangement links TRBV6-5 to TRBJ2-2, with a possible D match to TRBD1 (6 bases). Germline V gene data show CDR1 as MNHEY and CDR2 as SVGAGI. The CDR3 length is 15 residues. Trimming shortened V by 4 bases and J by 3 bases, and 12 bases separated the two germline ends.

This clonotype has a handful of counts. The rearrangement joins TRBV28 to TRBJ2-7, with a weak D call TRBD2 (6 bases). CDR3 length: 15 amino acids. Germline V gene data show CDR1 as MDHEN and CDR2 as SYDVKM. Trimming left V 2 bases short and J 2 bases short, with 13 bases between. The CDR3 loop is CASSLPWGVPYEQYF. The CDR3 bases are TGTGCCAGCAGTTTACCCTGGGGGGTTCCCTACGAGCAGTACTTC.

This chain links TRBV11-2 with TRBJ1-1; D remains ambiguous. Trimming stripped 5 bases from V and 3 bases from J, with 10 bases between. Germline CDR1 is SGHAT and CDR2 is FQNNGV. The CDR3 has 13 amino acids. This CDR3 is CASSPHPDTEAFF. The CDR3 DNA is TGTGCCAGCAGCCCCCATCCCGACACTGAAGCTTTCTTT.

This clonotype was seen more than once but under ten times. The rearrangement links TRBV18 to TRBJ2-7, with D unclear. Trimming removed 3 bases at V and 3 bases at J, with 6 bases between. This CDR3 comprises 12 residues. Germline loops: CDR1 KGHSH, CDR2 LQKENI. The CDR3 is CASSPEGYEQYF. CDR3 nucleotides: TGTGCCAGCTCACCTGAAGGCTACGAGCAGTACTTC.

There are a few counts of this clonotype. The CDR3 protein is CASSELRGRMNTEAFF. The CDR3, as DNA: TGTGCCAGCAGTGAACTAAGGGGACGGATGAACACTGAAGCTTTCTTT. V gene TRBV2 combines with J gene TRBJ1-1, with D perhaps matching TRBD1 (5 bases). Deletions cut 2 bases from V and 0 bases from J, with 13 bases between. CDR1 and CDR2 (germline): SNHLY, FYNNEI. The CDR3 runs 16 residues.

This clonotype has just a few counts. The genes are TRBV29-1 and TRBJ2-7; D is undetermined. Germline assignment: CDR1 SQVTM and CDR2 ANQGSEA. V was pared by 4 bases and J by 6 bases, with 10 bases between. The CDR3 covers 11 residues. For the CDR3, the DNA is TGCAGCGTTGGGTCCCGTTCCGAGCAGTACTTC. Translating it yields CSVGSRSEQYF.

This clonotype has at least ten counts. This chain connects TRBV7-2 to TRBJ2-3; TRBD2 might be the D (6 bases). Trimming took 1 base from V and 4 from J, leaving 6 bases between them. Germline V gene lookup returns CDR1 SGHTA and CDR2 FQGNSA. This CDR3 contains 13 residues. The CDR3 is CASSLERADTQYF. In DNA, the CDR3 is TGTGCCAGCAGCTTAGAGCGGGCAGATACGCAGTATTTT.

The V gene is TRBV7-9, the J gene TRBJ2-2; possible D gene TRBD2, 6 bases. The CDR3 totals 14 residues. From germline, CDR1 is SEHNR and CDR2 FQNEAQ (reference sequence). With 1 base removed from V and 6 bases from J, the gap between germline ends came to 9 bases. CDR3 sequence: CASSLVASAGELFF. The CDR3 bases are TGTGCCAGCAGCTTAGTCGCTAGCGCCGGGGAGCTGTTTTTT.

This clonotype was found a few times. This CDR3 reads CASSVTGVLVDEQFF. The CDR3 DNA follows: TGTGCCAGCAGTGTTACGGGAGTACTAGTCGATGAGCAGTTCTTC. This chain links TRBV6-5 with TRBJ2-1; D is possibly TRBD2 (6 bases). This CDR3 region has 15 residues. The V end was cut by 5 bases, the J end by 8 bases, with 19 bases between. CDR1 and CDR2 from the germline V gene are MNHEY and SVGAGI.

This clonotype is medium-sized within its sample. The V and J genes are TRBV28 and TRBJ2-6; TRBD1 agrees at 7 bases. CDR1 is MDHEN and CDR2 is SYDVKM in the germline V gene. V trimming: 3 bases; J trimming: 0 bases; junction bases outside the gene matches: 2. CDR3 length: 16 residues. CDR3 DNA sequence: TGTGCCAGCAGTTTCGGACAGGTCTCTGGGGCCAACGTCCTGACTTTC. It is translated as CASSFGQVSGANVLTF.

This clonotype was counted ten times or more. The chain carries TRBV28 and TRBJ1-2; D gene unclear. Per the germline V gene, CDR1 is MDHEN and CDR2 is SYDVKM. With 5 bases removed from V and 8 bases from J, the gap between germline ends came to 18 bases. CDR3 size: 14 residues. CDR3 amino acids: CASSIQRPETGYTF. The CDR3 nucleotides read TGTGCCAGCAGTATACAGCGCCCTGAAACAGGCTACACCTTC.

This clonotype has more than one count but fewer than ten. The chain recombines TRBV9 with TRBJ1-1, with D possibly matching TRBD1 (5 bases). The V gene's germline CDR1 is SGDLS and CDR2 YYNGEE. This CDR3 spans 14 amino acids. V was clipped by 4 bases and J by 1 base, with 11 bases between them. This chain's CDR3 is CASSSLTENTEAFF. The CDR3 nucleotides are TGTGCCAGCAGCTCTTTGACAGAGAACACTGAAGCTTTCTTT.

Only a few counts were recorded for this clonotype. CDR3 loop: CASSPRVATSTDTQYF. In DNA, the CDR3 is TGTGCCAGCAGCCCAAGGGTGGCTACTAGCACAGATACGCAGTATTTT. The V gene is TRBV7-2, the J gene TRBJ2-3; the D is unclear. Trimming took 5 bases from V and 0 from J, leaving 15 bases between them. The CDR3 covers 16 residues. Per the germline V gene, CDR1 is SGHTA and CDR2 is FQGNSA.

This chain uses TRBV20-1 with TRBJ2-5; D is unresolved. The CDR3 covers 11 residues. Germline V lookup: CDR1 DFQATT, CDR2 SNEGSKA (reference sequence). V lost 7 bases and J lost 4, with 10 bases in between. This chain's CDR3 is CSGVWGETQYF. CDR3 DNA sequence: TGCAGTGGAGTATGGGGAGAGACCCAGTACTTC.

The chain is built from TRBV6-1 and TRBJ2-4; D is uncertain. Between the trimmed V and J ends, which lost 2 bases and 8 bases, there was a span of 16 bases. Germline-derived CDR1 and CDR2 are MNHNS and SASEGT. CDR3 length: 15 amino acids. CDR3 DNA: TGTGCCAGCAGTGAAACGGGCCTGATGTTGGACATTCAGTACTTC. Encoded protein: CASSETGLMLDIQYF.

Ten or more counts support this clonotype. The chain couples TRBV10-3 to TRBJ2-7; TRBD1 matches 8 bases. Germline V gene sequence: CDR1 ENHRY, CDR2 SYGVKD. After removal of 7 bases from V and 1 base from J, the junction contained 15 bases not matched to a gene. The CDR3 contains 17 residues. The CDR3 spells CAIKPGTGANRSYEQYF. As DNA, the CDR3 is TGTGCCATCAAACCTGGGACAGGCGCTAACCGGTCCTACGAGCAGTACTTC.

Ten or more counts support this clonotype. This sequence joins TRBV7-8 and TRBJ2-3; the D is unclear. Trimming took 1 base from V and 4 from J, leaving 15 bases between them. CDR1 SGHVS and CDR2 FQNEAQ come from the germline V gene. The CDR3 totals 16 residues. DNA of the CDR3: TGTGCCAGCAGCTTAGAATCGGTACTGAACCCAGATACGCAGTATTTT. This sequence encodes CASSLESVLNPDTQYF.

This clonotype was detected only a few times. This chain joins TRBV20-1 and TRBJ2-1; D is possibly TRBD2 (6 bases). The CDR3 is 12 amino acids. V was cut by 3 bases and J by 6 bases, with 9 bases left in between. Germline assignment: CDR1 DFQATT and CDR2 SNEGSKA (reference sequence). The CDR3 protein is CSASGSGNEQFF. The CDR3 DNA is TGCAGTGCTAGCGGGAGTGGCAATGAGCAGTTCTTC.

The table lists this clonotype with many counts. The chain employs TRBV10-3 and TRBJ2-5; D is perhaps TRBD1 (6 bases). CDR1 and CDR2 (germline): ENHRY, SYGVKD. The V end lost 0 bases, the J end lost 4 bases, and 6 bases lay between the germline ends. This CDR3 region has 13 residues. Here the CDR3 reads CAISESTGETQYF. As DNA, the CDR3 is TGTGCCATCAGTGAGTCGACAGGAGAGACCCAGTACTTC.

The chain combines TRBV28 with TRBJ1-2; 8 positions agree with TRBD1. Germline loops: CDR1 MDHEN, CDR2 SYDVKM. The CDR3 is 15 residues long. V lost 5 bases, J lost 3 bases, and 8 bases stayed unmatched. The chain's CDR3 is CASSPAGQGDYGYTF. CDR3 nucleotides: TGTGCCAGCAGTCCAGCCGGACAGGGTGACTATGGCTACACCTTC.

This chain connects TRBV30 to TRBJ2-3; 8 bases match TRBD2. The CDR3 extends over 15 amino acids. V was pared by 2 bases and J by 5 bases, with 9 bases of the junction left unmatched. Germline V gene lookup returns CDR1 GTSNPN and CDR2 SVGIG (reference sequence). Written as DNA, the CDR3 is TGTGCCTGGAGTCCAGCGGGAGTCTTACGAGATACGCAGTATTTT. This codes for CAWSPAGVLRDTQYF.

V and J are TRBV27 and TRBJ1-5, with D possibly TRBD1 on 5 matching bases. V lost 5 bases and J 7 bases, leaving 12 bases between the germline ends. The CDR3 sequence is 13 residues long. Germline V gene data show CDR1 as MNHEY and CDR2 as SMNVEV (reference sequence). CDR3 region: CASSPTRQQPQHF. The CDR3 DNA reads TGTGCCAGCAGTCCGACTAGACAGCAGCCCCAGCATTTT.

The V gene is TRBV19, the J gene TRBJ2-7, with 11 bases that match TRBD2. There are 16 residues in the CDR3. Looked up from germline, CDR1 is LNHDA and CDR2 is SQIVND (reference sequence). The trim removed 4 bases at V and 0 bases at J, leaving 5 bases unmatched. The CDR3 here is CASSTTSGSLSYEQYF. The CDR3 DNA reads as TGTGCCAGTAGTACAACTAGCGGGAGCCTCTCCTACGAGCAGTACTTC.

This clonotype was observed a few times. J is TRBJ1-2 and V is TRBV20-1, with D unresolved. V was cut by 6 bases and J by 6 bases, with 20 bases left in between. Germline values: CDR1 DFQATT, CDR2 SNEGSKA (reference sequence). This CDR3 has 14 amino acids. The CDR3: CSAPPEGFLHGYTF. Written as DNA, the CDR3 is TGCAGTGCCCCCCCCGAGGGTTTTTTGCATGGCTACACCTTC.